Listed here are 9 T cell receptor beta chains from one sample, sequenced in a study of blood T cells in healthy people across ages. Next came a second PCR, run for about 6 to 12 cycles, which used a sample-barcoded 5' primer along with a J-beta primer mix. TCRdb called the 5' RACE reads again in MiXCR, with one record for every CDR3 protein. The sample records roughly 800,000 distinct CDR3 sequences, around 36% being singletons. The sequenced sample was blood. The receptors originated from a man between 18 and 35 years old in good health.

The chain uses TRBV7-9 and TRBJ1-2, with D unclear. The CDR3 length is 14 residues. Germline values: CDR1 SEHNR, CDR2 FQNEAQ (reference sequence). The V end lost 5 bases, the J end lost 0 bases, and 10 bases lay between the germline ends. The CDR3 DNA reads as TGTGCCAGCAGCAAGCAAGCTACTAACTATGGCTACACCTTC. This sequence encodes CASSKQATNYGYTF. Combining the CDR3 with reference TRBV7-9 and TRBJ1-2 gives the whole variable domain DTGVSQNPRHKITKRGQNVTFRCDPISEHNRLYWYRQTLGQGPEFLTYFQNEAQLEKSRLLSDRFSAERPKGSFSTLEIQRTEQGDSAMYLCASSKQATNYGYTFGSGTRLTVV.

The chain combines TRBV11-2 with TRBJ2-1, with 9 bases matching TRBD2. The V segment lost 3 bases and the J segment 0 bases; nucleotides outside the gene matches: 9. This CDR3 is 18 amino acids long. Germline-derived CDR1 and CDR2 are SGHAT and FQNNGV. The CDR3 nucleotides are TGTGCCAGCAGCTTCCCTAGCGGGGTGTTAAGCTCCTACAATGAGCAGTTCTTC. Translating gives CASSFPSGVLSSYNEQFF. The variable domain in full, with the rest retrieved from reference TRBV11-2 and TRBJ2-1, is EAGVAQSPRYKIIEKRQSVAFWCNPISGHATLYWYQQILGQGPKLLIQFQNNGVVDDSQLPKDRFSAERLKGVDSTLKIQPAKLEDSAVYLCASSFPSGVLSSYNEQFFGPGTRLTVL.

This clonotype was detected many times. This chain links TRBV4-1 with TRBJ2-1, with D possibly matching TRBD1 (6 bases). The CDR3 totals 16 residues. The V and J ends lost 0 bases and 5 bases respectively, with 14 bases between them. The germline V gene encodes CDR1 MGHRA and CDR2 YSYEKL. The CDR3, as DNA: TGCGCCAGCAGCCAAGAGTTGGGGGCATACCACAATGAGCAGTTCTTC. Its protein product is CASSQELGAYHNEQFF.

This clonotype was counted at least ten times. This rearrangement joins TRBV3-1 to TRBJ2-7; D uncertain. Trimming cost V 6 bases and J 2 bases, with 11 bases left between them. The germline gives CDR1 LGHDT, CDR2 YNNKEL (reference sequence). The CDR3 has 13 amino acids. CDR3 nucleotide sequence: TGTGCCAGCAGTCAGCCGGGCCCCTACGAGCAGTACTTC. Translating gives CASSQPGPYEQYF.

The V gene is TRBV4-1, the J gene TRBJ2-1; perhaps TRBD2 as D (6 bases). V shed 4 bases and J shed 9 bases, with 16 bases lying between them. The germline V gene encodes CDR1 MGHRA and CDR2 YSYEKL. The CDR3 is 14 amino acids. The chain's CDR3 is CASSPRGGRGEQFF. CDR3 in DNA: TGCGCCAGCAGCCCCCGGGGAGGACGGGGTGAGCAGTTCTTC.

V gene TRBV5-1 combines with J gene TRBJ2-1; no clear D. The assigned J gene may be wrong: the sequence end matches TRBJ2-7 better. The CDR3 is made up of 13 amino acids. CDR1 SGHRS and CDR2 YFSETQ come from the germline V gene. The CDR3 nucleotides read TGCGCCAGCAGCTTGAGGGTAGCATATGAGCAGTACTTC. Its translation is CASSLRVAYEQYF.

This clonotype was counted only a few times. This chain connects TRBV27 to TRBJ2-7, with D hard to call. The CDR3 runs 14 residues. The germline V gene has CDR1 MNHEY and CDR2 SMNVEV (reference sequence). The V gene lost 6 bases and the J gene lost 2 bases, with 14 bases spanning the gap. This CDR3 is CASSLYATAYEQYF. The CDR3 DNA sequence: TGTGCCAGCAGCTTGTACGCCACAGCCTACGAGCAGTACTTC.

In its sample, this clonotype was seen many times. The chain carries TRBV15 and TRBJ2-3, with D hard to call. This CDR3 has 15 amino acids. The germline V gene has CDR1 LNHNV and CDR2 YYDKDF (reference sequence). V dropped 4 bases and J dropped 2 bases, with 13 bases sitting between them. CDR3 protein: CATSKATAFTDTQYF. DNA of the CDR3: TGTGCCACCAGCAAAGCAACAGCCTTCACAGATACGCAGTATTTT.

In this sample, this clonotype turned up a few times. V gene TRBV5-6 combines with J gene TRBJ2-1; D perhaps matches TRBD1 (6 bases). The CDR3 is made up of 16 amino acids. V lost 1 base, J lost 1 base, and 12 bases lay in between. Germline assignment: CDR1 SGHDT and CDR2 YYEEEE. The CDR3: CASSLRETGSYNEQFF. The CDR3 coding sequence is TGTGCCAGCAGCTTGAGAGAAACAGGGTCCTACAATGAGCAGTTCTTC. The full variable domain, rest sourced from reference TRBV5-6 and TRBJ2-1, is DAGVTQSPTHLIKTRGQQVTLRCSPKSGHDTVSWYQQALGQGPQFIFQYYEEEERQRGNFPDRFSGHQFPNYSSELNVNALLLGDSALYLCASSLRETGSYNEQFFGPGTRLTVL.